A selection of T cell receptor beta chains follows, all from one sample in a study of T cells in Graves' hyperthyroidism and ophthalmopathy. TCRdb re-analysed the multiplex PCR reads in MiXCR, keeping a single row per CDR3 protein. The table shows about 400,000 distinct CDR3 sequences, with roughly 13% occurring only once. The sequenced sample consisted of blood. Receptors were obtained from a woman under 30 with Graves' hyperthyroidism. Each CDR3 is given with its conserved first and last residue.

V | CDR3
TRBV3-1 | CASSQDRAPIYKNIQYF
TRBV9 | CASTKDGDLGEAFF
TRBV12-5 | CASGLVPSSYGYTF
TRBV12-3/TRBV12-4 | CASSFVEESYEQYF
TRBV15 | CATSREPTNEKLFF
TRBV27 | CASSLSRYPYEQYF
TRBV7-3 | CASSPGQSSDEQYF
TRBV4-2 | CASSQRDGGGRSNEKLFF
TRBV13 | CASSLRGTSGSSTDTQYF
TRBV25-1 | CASSEYGGTFQETQYF
TRBV5-5 | CASSLTGGSSSYEQYF
TRBV12-3/TRBV12-4 | CASSRSGGSTDTQYF
TRBV20-1 | CSAARLAGGPGEQFF
TRBV7-2 | CASSSGTSGRVAQETQYF
TRBV12-5 | CASDLTRDTKAYEQYF
TRBV7-2 | CASSSRPGNDYEQYF
TRBV12-3/TRBV12-4 | CASSLAVFPYEQYF
TRBV20-1 | CSARGSLAGVLDEQYF
TRBV3-1 | CASSHPGGTQYF
TRBV5-6 | CASSRAEPSYEQYF
TRBV7-9 | CASSDRTGLENEQYF
TRBV19 | CASSAPTGVGYNEQFF
TRBV29-1 | CSVEPPRGAFF
TRBV29-1 | CSVEDPGQGYEQYF
TRBV20-1 | CSAHGAASPLHF
TRBV19 | CASSISDSYEQYF
TRBV6-1 | CASSIRDRPRGNTEAFF
TRBV5-5 | CASSSTGFSNQPQHF
TRBV28 | CASSGTGGATGELFF
TRBV27 | CASSLAGTSRSGANVLTF
TRBV24-1 | CATSDSGLAGADGEQFF
TRBV3-1 | CASRSPTGGKNIQYF
TRBV9 | CASSEPGEEGNEQFF
TRBV7-2 | CASSLSAGGLNTEAFF
TRBV20-1 | CSASSGGETQYF
TRBV18 | CASSLADRAKNIQYF
TRBV29-1 | CSVDGQGRYNEQFF
TRBV2 | CASHQDRVETEAFF
TRBV6-1 | CASTRRRNTEAFF
TRBV4-2 | CASSQATSGAGGGTDTQYF
TRBV6-1 | CASSPFGTANQPQHF
TRBV30 | CAWTRTGYNYGYTF
TRBV20-1 | CSASVHSDEQYF
TRBV12-3/TRBV12-4 | CAISLYSASISGNTIYF
TRBV6-5 | CASSYAIPSEEGIYGYTF
TRBV5-1 | CASSGTVSSYNEQFF
TRBV27 | CASSLLGAGQPQHF
TRBV7-3 | CASRKKGIWREQYF
TRBV11-3 | CASSADESEQFF
TRBV9 | CASSGRDRNTGELFF
TRBV20-1 | CSAREGLAGGGGNEQFF
TRBV29-1 | CSVQWGGSNQPQHF
TRBV7-8 | CASTRDGENYEQYF
TRBV11-2 | CAGSAGTNYEQYF